The 29 T cell receptor beta chains reported below all come from one sample, sequenced in a study of tumor-infiltrating lymphocytes in primary liver carcinoma. With 400 to 550 ng total RNA as template and a constant-region primer, TCR beta cDNA was made. Three nested multiplex PCR rounds of slightly modified ARM-PCR generated TCR beta libraries. It was with TRBV1-TRBV30 forward primers and a C-beta reverse primer that the first two PCR rounds were run, at approximately 10 cycles each. TCRdb passed the multiplex PCR reads through MiXCR, listing each CDR3 protein once. The sample consists of around 40,000 distinct CDR3 sequences, around 66% of them appearing once. It was from 20-30 mg of unsorted bulk tissue that RNA and DNA were co-extracted. Material: liver tumor tissue from sampling region 2. As to subset: tumor region T2, inferior pole. Receptors originate from a man in his forties with primary liver carcinoma and hepatitis B virus infection.

Comments on this clonotype: A junction end diverges from the germline sequence, so it may reflect a read error. The rearrangement links TRBV19 to TRBJ2-5, with D possibly being TRBD1 (6 bases). The germline V gene encodes CDR1 LNHDA and CDR2 SQIVND (reference sequence). CDR3 length: 12 amino acids. CDR3 protein: CARRQAGETQHF. The CDR3 DNA follows: TGTGCCAGGCGACAGGCTGGGGAGACCCAGCACTTC.

This clonotype has at least ten counts. This chain uses TRBV2 with TRBJ2-3, with 7 bases matching TRBD2. CDR3 length: 14 residues. Germline values: CDR1 SNHLY, CDR2 FYNNEI. V trimming: 7 bases; J trimming: 2 bases; junction bases outside the gene matches: 6. CDR3 residues: CASNERDDTDTQYF. As DNA, the CDR3 is TGTGCCAGCAACGAGCGGGATGACACAGATACGCAGTATTTT.

With regard to this clonotype: In this CDR3 the conserved last residue, phenylalanine or tryptophan, is missing, so a read error is likely. The chain is built from TRBV11-1 and TRBJ2-4; 13 bases map to TRBD2. The germline V gene encodes CDR1 SGHAT and CDR2 FQDESV (reference sequence). This CDR3 spans 17 amino acids. The CDR3 loop reads CTSNFPGTSGTKNTQYL. In DNA form, the CDR3 reads TGTACCAGCAACTTTCCCGGGACTAGCGGGACCAAAAACACTCAGTACCTC.

To note about this clonotype: A read error may produce the germline difference seen at one junction end. The gene calls are TRBV4-3 and TRBJ2-1; 9 nucleotides line up with TRBD2. CDR1 is LGHNA and CDR2 is YSLEER in the germline V gene. The CDR3 has 16 residues. CDR3 sequence: CASSRSGGRANSEQFF. In DNA, the CDR3 is TGCGCAAGCAGCCGTTCAGGCGGGAGGGCCAACAGTGAGCAGTTCTTC.

The chain carries TRBV29-1 and TRBJ1-1, with D tentatively TRBD1 (5 bases). This CDR3 is built from 15 residues. The germline CDR1 and CDR2 sequences are SQVTM and ANQGSEA. The CDR3 region has the DNA TGCAGTGTCGGCGCAGGGTGGTGTATGAACACTGAAGCTTTCTTT. Protein sequence: CSVGAGWCMNTEAFF.

This clonotype was seen many times. The chain employs TRBV6-1 and TRBJ1-3; no clear D gene. The germline gives CDR1 MNHNS, CDR2 SASEGT. This CDR3 comprises 14 residues. Trimming shortened V by 5 bases and J by 0 bases, and 8 bases separated the two germline ends. CDR3 in DNA: TGTGCCAGCAGTAGGGATTACTCTGGAAACACCATATATTTT. This encodes CASSRDYSGNTIYF.

In its sample, this clonotype was seen a few times. A much bigger clone sits one base away, suggesting this may be a read error. The rearrangement uses TRBV28 and TRBJ2-7, with D tentatively TRBD1 (5 bases). With 10 bases removed from V and 6 bases from J, the gap between germline ends came to 19 bases. This CDR3 has 13 residues. The germline V gene encodes CDR1 MDHEN and CDR2 SYDVKM. Here the CDR3 reads CANRSLRTREQYF. Here the CDR3 DNA reads TGTGCCAACAGGTCCCTAAGGACCCGCGAGCAGTACTTC.

Comment on this clonotype: A read error may produce the germline difference seen at one junction end. The V call is TRBV30, the J call TRBJ1-1, with D perhaps TRBD1 (5 bases). Germline lookup yields CDR1 GTSNPN and CDR2 SVGIG (reference sequence). CDR3 length equals 13 residues. The CDR3 DNA sequence: TGTGCCTGTAGTCGGGGGTTGAACAGTGAAGCTTTCTTT. It translates to CACSRGLNSEAFF.

The chain recombines TRBV7-6 with TRBJ2-7, with TRBD2 identical over 8 bases. The CDR3 has 15 amino acids. The V gene's germline CDR1 is SGHVS and CDR2 FNYEAQ. V was pared by 2 bases and J by 3 bases, with 6 bases of the junction left unmatched. CDR3 protein: CASSLQAGVGYEQYF. For the CDR3, the DNA is TGTGCCAGCAGCTTACAAGCGGGGGTCGGCTACGAGCAGTACTTC.

A note on this clonotype: The junction differs from germline at one of its ends, possibly a read error. The J gene is TRBJ2-3, the V gene TRBV4-2; D unresolved. With the DNA end fitting TRBJ1-5 better, the J assignment may be wrong. This CDR3 region has 15 residues. Looked up from germline, CDR1 is LGHNA and CDR2 is YNFKEQ. CDR3 bases: TGTACCAGCAGCCAAGGTTTGGAGGGTGGAGATACGCAGCATTTT. Its protein is CTSSQGLEGGDTQHF.

Worth noting for this clonotype: Mismatch with germline at one junction end may stem from a read error. The rearrangement uses TRBV15 and TRBJ2-4; D perhaps matches TRBD1 (6 bases). The V gene's germline CDR1 is LNHNV and CDR2 YYDKDF (reference sequence). The CDR3 covers 14 residues. CDR3 DNA sequence: TGTGCCACCAGCAGAGACAGGGGACAAAGCATTCAGTGCTTC. Protein sequence: CATSRDRGQSIQCF.

A word on this clonotype: Without the conserved terminal phenylalanine or tryptophan, this CDR3 likely stems from a read error. Here the CDR3 reads CSASLSNEQFS. The CDR3 nucleotides are TGCAGTGCTAGCCTATCCAATGAGCAGTTCTCC. The J gene is TRBJ2-1, the V gene TRBV20-1; no definite D call. The germline V and J ends were trimmed by 3 bases and 6 bases, with 6 bases remaining between them. The CDR3 sequence is 11 residues long. Germline assignment: CDR1 DFQATT and CDR2 SNEGSKA (reference sequence).

Concerning this clonotype: The junction shows a germline mismatch at one end, possibly a read error. The chain uses TRBV5-4 and TRBJ2-1, with D perhaps matching TRBD2 (6 bases). The CDR3 has 16 amino acids. In germline, CDR1 is SGHNT, CDR2 YYREEE (reference sequence). CDR3: CAISARRGVNYNEQFF. CDR3 DNA sequence: TGTGCCATCAGCGCCAGGAGGGGAGTGAACTACAATGAGCAGTTCTTC.

The rearrangement uses TRBV12-3 or TRBV12-4 and TRBJ2-7; possibly TRBD2 for D (7 bases). V was shortened by 5 bases and J by 10 bases, with 18 bases between the two germline ends. The CDR3 is 13 residues long. CDR3 coding DNA: TGTGCCAGCAGTATAGGGGGGGCCGGGGATCAGTACTTC. It encodes CASSIGGAGDQYF.

Judged by abundance, this clonotype is medium-sized (0.01 to 0.1%). The V gene is TRBV29-1, the J gene TRBJ1-2, with D possibly TRBD1 on 6 matching bases. The CDR3 totals 13 residues. Trimming pared 6 bases from V and 4 bases from J, leaving 15 bases between. Germline V lookup: CDR1 SQVTM, CDR2 ANQGSEA. The CDR3: CSVGTGGAYGYTF. CDR3 nucleotide sequence: TGCAGCGTGGGGACCGGGGGGGCCTATGGCTACACCTTC.

Remarks on this clonotype: A read error may account for a junction end that differs from germline. The chain is built from TRBV5-4 and TRBJ2-2, with D perhaps TRBD2 (6 bases). The CDR3 is 16 residues long. Germline CDR1 and CDR2: SGHNT and YYREEE (reference sequence). This chain's CDR3 is CAISLGGSGRTGGLFF. In DNA form, the CDR3 reads TGTGCCATCAGCTTGGGAGGTAGCGGAAGGACCGGGGGGCTGTTTTTT.

About this clonotype: An end of the junction does not agree with germline; a read error may underlie this. This chain uses TRBV4-2 with TRBJ2-1; D may be TRBD1 (5 bases). From germline, CDR1 is LGHNA and CDR2 YNFKEQ. The CDR3 length is 17 residues. The CDR3 sequence: CVSSQDEGASSYNEQFF. CDR3 bases: TGTGTCAGCAGTCAAGATGAAGGGGCTAGCTCCTACAATGAGCAGTTCTTC.

This clonotype was seen only a few times. The J gene is TRBJ2-3, the V gene TRBV9; tentative D call: TRBD2 (5 bases). V was clipped by 4 bases and J by 3 bases, with 18 bases between them. The CDR3 has 16 amino acids. Germline V gene sequence: CDR1 SGDLS, CDR2 YYNGEE. The CDR3 spells CASSPGNTGFTDTQYF. DNA of the CDR3: TGTGCCAGCAGCCCGGGGAACACCGGATTTACAGATACGCAGTATTTT.

This clonotype appeared many times. The CDR3 reads CASTFDRGASNQPQHF. The CDR3 nucleotides are TGTGCCAGCACCTTCGACAGGGGGGCCTCCAATCAGCCCCAGCATTTT. J is TRBJ1-5 and V is TRBV28; 9 nucleotides agree with TRBD1. Per germline, CDR1 MDHEN and CDR2 SYDVKM. CDR3 length: 16 residues. With V trimmed by 7 bases and J by 3 bases, 10 bases remained unmatched.

The chain uses TRBV7-9 and TRBJ1-1; D might be TRBD1 (5 bases). V lost 3 bases and J 0 bases, leaving 8 bases between the germline ends. This CDR3 is built from 14 residues. The germline V gene has CDR1 SEHNR and CDR2 FQNEAQ (reference sequence). CDR3 nucleotides: TGTGCCAGCAGCTTGCACAGGCTGAACACTGAAGCTTTCTTT. Amino acid sequence: CASSLHRLNTEAFF.

This clonotype was observed a single time. Compared with germline, one end of the junction differs, possibly owing to a read error. The gene calls are TRBV29-1 and TRBJ2-7, with TRBD2 as a possible D gene (5 bases). The CDR3 runs to 12 residues. Germline V lookup: CDR1 SQVTM, CDR2 ANQGSEA. CDR3 in DNA: TGTAGCGTTGAGTCCGCAGATTACGATCAGTACTTC. Translating gives CSVESADYDQYF.

Comments on this clonotype: Since a much larger clone is just one base distant, this may be a read error. The rearrangement links TRBV7-3 to TRBJ2-1; TRBD2 agrees at 10 bases. Germline CDR1 SGHTA, CDR2 FQGTGA. The CDR3 length is 15 residues. The CDR3 nucleotides read TGTGCCAGCAGCTCATTAGCGGGAGGCTACAATGAGCATTTCTTC. Its translation is CASSSLAGGYNEHFF. The full variable domain, rest sourced from reference TRBV7-3 and TRBJ2-1, is GAGVSQTPSNKVTEKGKYVELRCDPISGHTALYWYRQSLGQGPEFLIYFQGTGAADDSGLPNDRFFAVRPEGSVSTLKIQRTERGDSAVYLCASSSLAGGYNEHFFGPGTRLTVL.

Worth noting for this clonotype: Without the conserved terminal phenylalanine or tryptophan, this CDR3 likely stems from a read error. The gene calls are TRBV5-1 and TRBJ2-2; 8 bases line up with TRBD1. CDR1 is SGHRS and CDR2 is YFSETQ in the germline V gene. This CDR3 has 15 residues. The DNA of the CDR3 is TGCGCTAGCAGCTTGAGGACAGGGATAACCGGGGAGCTGTTTTCT. This encodes CASSLRTGITGELFS.

The chain couples TRBV5-1 to TRBJ2-5; the match to TRBD2 covers 14 bases. V lost 3 bases, J lost 4 bases, and 5 bases stayed unmatched. The CDR3 loop spans 16 amino acids. Germline CDR1 reads SGHRS; CDR2 reads YFSETQ. The CDR3 here is CASSYGLAGGRETQYF. In nucleotides, the CDR3 is TGCGCCAGCAGCTACGGACTAGCGGGAGGACGAGAGACCCAGTACTTC.

A word on this clonotype: Likely a read error: the CDR3 ends without its conserved phenylalanine or tryptophan. The DNA is omitted, as the CDR3 cannot be located on it reliably, and the CDR3 follows TCRdb's listing. This rearrangement joins TRBV4-3 to TRBJ2-3; TRBD2, as called in the table, went unchecked against the DNA. The CDR3 is 20 amino acids long, termini counted. Germline V CDR1 and CDR2: LGHNA, YSLEER. Here the CDR3 reads CASSRDLPSWTSGRADTQYL.

The chain is built from TRBV6-1 and TRBJ2-7, with 7 bases lining up with TRBD1. V lost 10 bases to trimming and J lost 0 bases; unmatched junction nucleotides: 6. The CDR3 length is 13 residues. The V gene's germline CDR1 is MNHNS and CDR2 SASEGT. DNA of the CDR3: TGTGCCACCACCCGGACAGGCTCCTACGAGCAGTACTTC. This encodes CATTRTGSYEQYF.

On this clonotype itself: Given the absence of the conserved phenylalanine or tryptophan at the CDR3 end, a read error is likely. V gene TRBV6-1 combines with J gene TRBJ2-1; 13 bases line up with TRBD2. Trimming at V came to 4 bases and at J to 6 bases, leaving 6 bases not matched to a gene. Germline assignment: CDR1 MNHNS and CDR2 SASEGT. The CDR3 consists of 16 residues. The CDR3 sequence is CASSGQTSGRTNEQFL. The DNA of the CDR3 is TGTGCCAGCAGTGGACAGACTAGCGGGAGGACCAATGAGCAGTTCCTC.

This clonotype was picked up many times. A much larger clonotype is one base distant, so this may be a read error. The gene calls are TRBV6-1 and TRBJ2-7; D might be TRBD2 (6 bases). Trimming took off 6 bases at V and 3 bases at J, with 15 bases between the two ends. The CDR3 runs to 14 residues. Germline assignment: CDR1 MNHNS and CDR2 SASEGT. CDR3 DNA sequence: TGTGCCAGCAGATTCCTAGCGAAGTACTACGAGCAGTACTTC. It translates to CASRFLAKYYEQYF.

On this clonotype: An end of the junction does not agree with germline; a read error may underlie this. CDR3 region: CAISADRGRTDTQYF. Written as DNA, the CDR3 is TGTGCAATCAGTGCTGACAGGGGACGCACAGATACGCAGTATTTT. V usage is TRBV10-3 and J usage is TRBJ2-3; 8 bases fit TRBD1. The germline gives CDR1 ENHRY, CDR2 SYGVKD. CDR3 length: 15 amino acids.